Reported below is one T cell receptor (beta chain). A TCRbeta library incorporating unique molecular identifiers was prepared. MiXCR was run by TCRdb on the PCR reads, yielding one entry per CDR3 protein. The sample lists approximately 390,000 distinct CDR3 sequences, about a tenth occurring once. The data are from a study of T-cell reconstitution after alpha-beta-depleted transplantation in children. Per germline, CDR1 KGHSH and CDR2 LQKENI. V was cut by 0 bases and J by 2 bases, with 10 bases left in between. CDR3 length equals 15 residues. This rearrangement joins TRBV18 to TRBJ2-5; D remains ambiguous. This specimen consisted of PBMCs from the stem cell graft donor, obtained from the stem cell graft. The sequence was obtained from a human donor who donated a stem cell graft to a child with acute myeloid leukemia. DNA for the CDR3: TGTGCCAGCTCACCACCCTTGGCTCTACAAGAGACCCAGTACTTC. Residues: CASSPPLALQETQYF.